The clone carrying this T cell receptor beta chain was picked up a small number of times. As yet, its antigen is unknown. The sample belongs to a study of T cell responses to AZD1222 COVID-19 vaccine. Regarding the study as a whole: Reports indicate that nearly half of spike-specific TCRs are directed at unmutated variant regions. AZD1222 recipients seropositive at baseline numbered only five to seven. When two AZD1222 doses had been given, Spike-specific TCR breadth and depth rose.

Measured with immunoSEQ multiplex PCR; TCRdb has only the in-frame clones, and not every one. The table lists 140,000 to 150,000 clones, 91% of them singletons. The germline V and J ends were trimmed by 3 bases and 2 bases, with 14 bases remaining between them. From germline, CDR1 is SGHRS and CDR2 YFSETQ. This CDR3 has 15 amino acids. The V and J genes are TRBV5-1 and TRBJ2-5; maybe TRBD1 (5 bases). Here the sequenced sample was peripheral blood, taken 28 days after the second AZD1222 dose. The sequence came from an adult who received the AZD1222 COVID-19 vaccine. The CDR3 nucleotides are TGCGCCAGCAGCTGGCAAGGACAACCACAAGAGACCCAGTACTTC. Translated: CASSWQGQPQETQYF.